This T cell receptor beta chain derives from a study of shared T cell receptors in the human thymus. V lost 7 bases and J lost 6; bases outside the gene matches: 7. Germline-derived CDR1 and CDR2 are MGHDK and SYGVNS. CDR3 length: 13 amino acids. There are a few counts of this clone. The data were produced by immunoSEQ multiplex PCR, yet TCRdb's version contains in-frame clones alone and is incomplete. Among 600,000 or so clones, more than 70% were seen once, and the ten largest hold just under 0.0095%. The data were also submitted as part of a second study, on human thymus T cells.

The rearrangement uses TRBV25-1 and TRBJ1-1, with 8 bases that match TRBD1. This receptor was taken from a boy less than two years old with a congenital heart defect. Sequenced sample: thymocytes. CDR3 protein: CASTSGTGPEAFF. The CDR3 coding sequence is TGTGCCAGCACCTCCGGGACAGGTCCTGAAGCTTTCTTT. The whole variable domain, filled in from reference TRBV25-1 and TRBJ1-1, reads EADIYQTPRYLVIGTGKKITLECSQTMGHDKMYWYQQDPGMELHLIHYSYGVNSTEKGDLSSESTVSRIRTEHFPLTLESARPSHTSQYLCASTSGTGPEAFFGQGTRLTVV.